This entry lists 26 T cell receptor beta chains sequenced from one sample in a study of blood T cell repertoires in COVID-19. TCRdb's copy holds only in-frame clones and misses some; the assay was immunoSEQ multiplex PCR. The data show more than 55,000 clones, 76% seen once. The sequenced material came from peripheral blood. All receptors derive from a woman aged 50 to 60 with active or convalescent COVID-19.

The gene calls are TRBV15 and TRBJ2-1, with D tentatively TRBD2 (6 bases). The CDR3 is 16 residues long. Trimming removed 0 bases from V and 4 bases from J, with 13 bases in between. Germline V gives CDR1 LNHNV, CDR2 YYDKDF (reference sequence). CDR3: CATSRDVLAGYNEQFF. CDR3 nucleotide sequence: TGTGCCACCAGCAGAGATGTTCTGGCGGGGTACAATGAGCAGTTCTTC.

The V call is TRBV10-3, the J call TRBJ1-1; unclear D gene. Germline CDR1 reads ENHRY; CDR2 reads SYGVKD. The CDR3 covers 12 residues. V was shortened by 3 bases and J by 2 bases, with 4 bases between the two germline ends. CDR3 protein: CAISDLNTEAFF. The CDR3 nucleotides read TGTGCCATCAGTGACCTAAACACTGAAGCTTTCTTT.

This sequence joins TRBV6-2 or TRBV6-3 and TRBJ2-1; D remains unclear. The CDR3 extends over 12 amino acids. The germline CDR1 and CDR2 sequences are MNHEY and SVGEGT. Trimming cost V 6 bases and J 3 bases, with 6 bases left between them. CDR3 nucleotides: TGTGCCAGCAGCCCCCGCTACAATGAGCAGTTCTTC. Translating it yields CASSPRYNEQFF.

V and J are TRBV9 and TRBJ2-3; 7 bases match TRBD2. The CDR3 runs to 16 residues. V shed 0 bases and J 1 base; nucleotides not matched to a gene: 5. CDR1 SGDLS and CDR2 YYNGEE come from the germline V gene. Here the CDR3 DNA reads TGTGCCAGCAGCGTAGAGGGGAGGGGAGGCACAGATACGCAGTATTTT. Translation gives CASSVEGRGGTDTQYF.

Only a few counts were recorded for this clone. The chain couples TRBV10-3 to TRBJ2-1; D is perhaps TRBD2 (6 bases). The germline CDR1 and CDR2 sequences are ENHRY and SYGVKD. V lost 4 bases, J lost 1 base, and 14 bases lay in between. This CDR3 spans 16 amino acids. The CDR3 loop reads CAISGLRDSSYNEQFF. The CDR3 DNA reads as TGTGCCATCAGTGGGCTGCGGGATTCGTCCTACAATGAGCAGTTCTTC.

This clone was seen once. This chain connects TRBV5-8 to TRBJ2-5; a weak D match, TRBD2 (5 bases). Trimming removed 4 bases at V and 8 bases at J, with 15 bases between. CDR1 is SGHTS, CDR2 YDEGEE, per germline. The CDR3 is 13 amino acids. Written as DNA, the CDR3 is TGTGCCAGCAGCACCTCCCGACGGGATACCCAGTACTTC. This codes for CASSTSRRDTQYF.

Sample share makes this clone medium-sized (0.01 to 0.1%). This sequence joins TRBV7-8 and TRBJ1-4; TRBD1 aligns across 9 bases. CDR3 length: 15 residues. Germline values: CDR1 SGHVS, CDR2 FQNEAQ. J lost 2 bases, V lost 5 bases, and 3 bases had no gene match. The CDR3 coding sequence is TGTGCCAGCAGCATAACAGGGGGCACTAATGAAAAACTGTTTTTT. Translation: CASSITGGTNEKLFF.

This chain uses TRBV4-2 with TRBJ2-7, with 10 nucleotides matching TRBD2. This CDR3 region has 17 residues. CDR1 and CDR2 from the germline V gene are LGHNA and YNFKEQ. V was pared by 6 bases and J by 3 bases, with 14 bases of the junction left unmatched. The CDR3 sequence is CASSLSLAGAKVYEQYF. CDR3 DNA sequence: TGTGCCAGCAGTTTGAGTCTAGCGGGAGCAAAGGTCTACGAGCAGTACTTC.

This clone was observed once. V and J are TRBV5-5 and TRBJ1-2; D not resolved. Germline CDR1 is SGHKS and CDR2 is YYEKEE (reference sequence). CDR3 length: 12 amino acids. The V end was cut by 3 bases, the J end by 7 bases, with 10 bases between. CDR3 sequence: CASSSPRGGYTF. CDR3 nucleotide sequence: TGTGCCAGCAGCTCCCCTCGGGGTGGCTACACCTTC.

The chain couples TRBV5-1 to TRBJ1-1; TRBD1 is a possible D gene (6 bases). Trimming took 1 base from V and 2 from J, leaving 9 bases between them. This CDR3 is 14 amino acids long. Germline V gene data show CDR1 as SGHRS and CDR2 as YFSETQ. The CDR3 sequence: CASSLLGANTEAFF. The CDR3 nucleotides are TGCGCCAGCAGCTTGCTGGGGGCCAACACTGAAGCTTTCTTT.

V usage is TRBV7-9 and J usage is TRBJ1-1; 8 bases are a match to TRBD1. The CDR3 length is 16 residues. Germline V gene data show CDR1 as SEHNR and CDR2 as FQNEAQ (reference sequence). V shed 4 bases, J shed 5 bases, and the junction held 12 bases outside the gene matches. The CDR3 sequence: CASSSTFTGGRTEAFF. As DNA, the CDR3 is TGTGCCAGCAGCTCCACTTTCACAGGGGGAAGGACTGAAGCTTTCTTT.

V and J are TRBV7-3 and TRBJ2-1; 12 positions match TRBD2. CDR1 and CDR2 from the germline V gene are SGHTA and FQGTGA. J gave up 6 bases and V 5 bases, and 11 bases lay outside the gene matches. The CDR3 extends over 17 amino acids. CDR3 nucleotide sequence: TGTGCCAGCAGCCCAACGGGAGGACTAGCGGGGCTCAATGAGCAGTTCTTC. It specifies CASSPTGGLAGLNEQFF.

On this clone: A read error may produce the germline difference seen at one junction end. This CDR3 reads CASSLGPAGRSYNEQFF. CDR3 in DNA: TGTGCTAGCAGCTTAGGGCCGGCGGGGAGGTCCTACAATGAGCAGTTCTTC. The chain carries TRBV7-7 and TRBJ2-1, with D perhaps matching TRBD2 (6 bases). The germline gives CDR1 SSHAT, CDR2 FNYEAQ (reference sequence). There are 17 residues in the CDR3.

DNA of the CDR3: TGCGCCCGGAGGGGCGGGAGTCTCAATGAGCAGTTCTTC. Its protein product is CARRGGSLNEQFF. The chain links TRBV5-1 to TRBJ2-1; TRBD2 matches 7 bases. Trimming cost V 10 bases and J 6 bases; bases outside gene matches: 10. This CDR3 contains 13 residues. Germline V gene sequence: CDR1 SGHRS, CDR2 YFSETQ. Full variable domain (remainder filled in from reference TRBV5-1 and TRBJ2-1): KAGVTQTPRYLIKTRGQQVTLSCSPISGHRSVSWYQQTPGQGLQFLFEYFSETQRNKGNFPGRFSGRQFSNSRSEMNVSTLELGDSALYLCARRGGSLNEQFFGPGTRLTVL.

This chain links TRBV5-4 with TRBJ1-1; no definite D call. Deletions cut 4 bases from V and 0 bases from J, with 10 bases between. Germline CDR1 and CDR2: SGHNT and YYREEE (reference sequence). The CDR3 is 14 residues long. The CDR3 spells CASSLVGVNTEAFF. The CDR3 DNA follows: TGTGCCAGCAGCCTGGTGGGAGTGAACACTGAAGCTTTCTTT.

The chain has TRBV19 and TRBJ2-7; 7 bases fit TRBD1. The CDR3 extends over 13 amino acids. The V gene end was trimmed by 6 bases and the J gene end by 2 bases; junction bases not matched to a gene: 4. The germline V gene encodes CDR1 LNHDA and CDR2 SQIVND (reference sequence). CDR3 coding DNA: TGTGCCAGTAGACCACAGGGGACCTACGAGCAGTACTTC. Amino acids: CASRPQGTYEQYF.

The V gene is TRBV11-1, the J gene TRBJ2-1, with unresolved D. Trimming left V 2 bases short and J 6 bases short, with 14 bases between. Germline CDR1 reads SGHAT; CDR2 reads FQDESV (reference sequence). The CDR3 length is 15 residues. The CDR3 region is CASSLFRSGGNEQFF. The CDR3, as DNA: TGTGCCAGCAGCTTATTTAGGTCGGGTGGCAATGAGCAGTTCTTC.

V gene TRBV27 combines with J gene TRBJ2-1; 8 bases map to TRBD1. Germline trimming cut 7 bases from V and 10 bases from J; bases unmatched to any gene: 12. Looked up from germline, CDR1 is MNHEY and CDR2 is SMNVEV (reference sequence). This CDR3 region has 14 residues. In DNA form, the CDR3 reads TGTGCCAGCAAAGGAGCAGGGGGCGCAGGAGAGCAGTTCTTC. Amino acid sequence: CASKGAGGAGEQFF.

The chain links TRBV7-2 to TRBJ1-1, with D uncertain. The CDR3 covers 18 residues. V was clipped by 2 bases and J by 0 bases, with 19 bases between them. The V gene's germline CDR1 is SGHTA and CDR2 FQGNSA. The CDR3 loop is CASSLYLLGRRMNTEAFF. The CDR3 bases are TGTGCCAGCAGCTTATATTTACTAGGGCGGCGAATGAACACTGAAGCTTTCTTT.

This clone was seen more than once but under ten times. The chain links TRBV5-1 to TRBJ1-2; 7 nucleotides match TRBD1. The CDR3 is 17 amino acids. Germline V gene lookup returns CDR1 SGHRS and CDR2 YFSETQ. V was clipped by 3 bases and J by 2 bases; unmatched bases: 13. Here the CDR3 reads CASSSPRTGGANYGYTF. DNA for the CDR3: TGCGCCAGCAGCTCTCCCCGGACAGGAGGCGCAAACTATGGCTACACCTTC.

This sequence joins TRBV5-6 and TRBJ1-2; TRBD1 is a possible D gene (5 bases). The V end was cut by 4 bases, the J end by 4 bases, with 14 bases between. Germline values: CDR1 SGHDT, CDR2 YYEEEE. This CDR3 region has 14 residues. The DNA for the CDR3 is TGTGCCAGCAGCCCGAAGGGCAGGGCCTATGGCTACACCTTC. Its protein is CASSPKGRAYGYTF.

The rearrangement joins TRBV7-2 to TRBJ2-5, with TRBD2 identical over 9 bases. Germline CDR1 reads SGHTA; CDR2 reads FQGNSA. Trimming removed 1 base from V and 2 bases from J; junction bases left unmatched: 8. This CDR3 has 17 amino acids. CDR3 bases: TGTGCCAGCAGCTTAGTTCTGGGGGGACTAGCTCAAGAGACCCAGTACTTC. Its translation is CASSLVLGGLAQETQYF.

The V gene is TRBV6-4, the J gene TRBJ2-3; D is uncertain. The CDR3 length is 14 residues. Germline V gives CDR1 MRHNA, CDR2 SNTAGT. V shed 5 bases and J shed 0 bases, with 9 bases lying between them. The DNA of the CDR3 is TGTGCCAGCAGTTCCGATACTAGCACAGATACGCAGTATTTT. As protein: CASSSDTSTDTQYF.

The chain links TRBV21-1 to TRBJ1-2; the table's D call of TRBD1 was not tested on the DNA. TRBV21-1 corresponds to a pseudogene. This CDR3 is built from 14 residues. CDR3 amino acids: CASSKGQYLNGYTF. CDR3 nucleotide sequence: TGTGCCAGCAGCAAGGGGCAATATTTAAATGGCTACACCTTC.

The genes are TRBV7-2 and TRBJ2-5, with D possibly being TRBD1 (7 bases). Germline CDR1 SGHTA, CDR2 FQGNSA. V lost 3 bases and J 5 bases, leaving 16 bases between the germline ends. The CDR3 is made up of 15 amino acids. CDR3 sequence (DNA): TGTGCCAGCAGCTTCCAGGGGGGTCCTAGGGAGACCCAGTACTTC. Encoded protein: CASSFQGGPRETQYF.

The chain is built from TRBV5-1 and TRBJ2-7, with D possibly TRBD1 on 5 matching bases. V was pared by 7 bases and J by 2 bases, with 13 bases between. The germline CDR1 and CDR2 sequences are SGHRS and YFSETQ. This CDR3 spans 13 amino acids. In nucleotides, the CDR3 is TGCGCCAGCGGAAGGGGTTCCCCCTACGAGCAGTACTTC. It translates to CASGRGSPYEQYF. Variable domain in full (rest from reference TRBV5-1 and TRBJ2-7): KAGVTQTPRYLIKTRGQQVTLSCSPISGHRSVSWYQQTPGQGLQFLFEYFSETQRNKGNFPGRFSGRQFSNSRSEMNVSTLELGDSALYLCASGRGSPYEQYFGPGTRLTVT.